Below, 24 T cell receptor beta chains from the same sample are listed, as sequenced in a study of Graves' ophthalmopathy and Graves' hyperthyroidism. The sequenced template was RNA, covering the TCR beta CDR3 region. HTBI-primed RT-PCR formed the first round, and a multiplex PCR formed the second. Each CDR3 protein is one row after TCRdb ran MiXCR on the multiplex PCR reads. The data contain 600,000 to 650,000 distinct CDR3 sequences, 22% of them seen just once; the ten biggest clones take up approximately 7.7%. Sequencing was performed on peripheral blood. All receptors derive from a woman aged 18 to 35 with stable Graves' hyperthyroidism. Some clones in this sample may be carry-over from other donors' samples.

The rearrangement uses TRBV12-3 or TRBV12-4 and TRBJ1-2, with D maybe TRBD1 (6 bases). The V and J ends lost 4 bases and 2 bases respectively, with 14 bases between them. The CDR3 covers 15 residues. For the CDR3, the DNA is TGTGCCAGCAGTTCTCCTGGGAGGGGGAACTATGGCTACACCTTC. Protein: CASSSPGRGNYGYTF.

This chain connects TRBV11-1 to TRBJ2-7; D is possibly TRBD1 (5 bases). CDR1 and CDR2 (germline): SGHAT, FQDESV (reference sequence). Trimming removed 3 bases at V and 4 bases at J, with 10 bases between. The CDR3 is made up of 13 amino acids. The CDR3 here is CASSFRANYEQYF. The CDR3 nucleotides are TGTGCCAGCAGCTTCAGGGCTAATTACGAGCAGTACTTC.

This clonotype was observed a few times. Compared with germline, one end of the junction differs, possibly owing to a read error. The V gene is TRBV2, the J gene TRBJ1-1; tentatively, D is TRBD1 (6 bases). This CDR3 region has 12 residues. CDR1 and CDR2 from the germline V gene are SNHLY and FYNNEI. The CDR3 reads CAISDGRGEAFF. For the CDR3, the DNA is TGTGCCATCAGTGACGGCAGGGGTGAAGCTTTCTTT.

This clonotype showed up many times. This chain joins TRBV5-1 and TRBJ1-1; the D is unclear. The V gene lost 1 base and the J gene lost 0 bases, with 16 bases spanning the gap. Germline V gene lookup returns CDR1 SGHRS and CDR2 YFSETQ. The CDR3 contains 17 residues. The CDR3 DNA is TGCGCCAGCAGCTTGTTGACGGGTTCATCGATGAACACTGAAGCTTTCTTT. Encoded protein: CASSLLTGSSMNTEAFF.

The chain recombines TRBV6-2 or TRBV6-3 with TRBJ1-2; D gene unclear. Germline V lookup: CDR1 MNHEY, CDR2 SVGEGT. The V end lost 0 bases, the J end lost 8 bases, and 1 base lay between the germline ends. The CDR3 runs 10 residues. CDR3 coding DNA: TGTGCCAGCAGTTACTCAGGCTACACCTTC. Protein: CASSYSGYTF.

In its sample, this clonotype was seen many times. This sequence joins TRBV7-3 and TRBJ2-7; D may correspond to TRBD1 or TRBD2 (5 bases each). V dropped 4 bases and J dropped 2 bases, with 9 bases sitting between them. The CDR3 extends over 13 amino acids. Per germline, CDR1 SGHTA and CDR2 FQGTGA. The CDR3 DNA follows: TGTGCCAGCAGCTGGGACGCAGCCTACGAGCAGTACTTC. It yields the protein CASSWDAAYEQYF.

This clonotype was counted ten times or more. CDR3 coding DNA: TGTGCCAGCAGCCACGGACAGGGGAGCTCACCCCTCCACTTT. This sequence encodes CASSHGQGSSPLHF. V and J are TRBV7-9 and TRBJ1-6, with 9 bases that match TRBD1. With V trimmed by 5 bases and J by 10 bases, 6 bases remained unmatched. The CDR3 is 14 amino acids. CDR1 and CDR2 (germline): SEHNR, FQNEAQ (reference sequence).

In this sample, this clonotype turned up many times. This chain uses TRBV6-1 with TRBJ1-6; D is uncertain. In germline, CDR1 is MNHNS, CDR2 SASEGT. V gave up 8 bases and J gave up 7 bases, with 18 bases separating them. The CDR3 consists of 15 residues. Written as DNA, the CDR3 is TGTGCCAGCCACGGGGTAGGCCTCCCGAATTCACCCCTCCACTTT. This gives the protein CASHGVGLPNSPLHF.

This clonotype was seen many times. J is TRBJ1-1 and V is TRBV6-1, with 7 bases matching TRBD1. The CDR3 has 13 residues. V lost 6 bases to trimming and J lost 4 bases; unmatched junction nucleotides: 5. Germline V lookup: CDR1 MNHNS, CDR2 SASEGT. Here the CDR3 reads CASRKAGGTEAFF. DNA of the CDR3: TGTGCCAGCAGAAAAGCAGGGGGCACTGAAGCTTTCTTT.

This clonotype was detected only a few times. Just one base apart from a much larger clone, this may be a read error. V usage is TRBV27 and J usage is TRBJ2-5; TRBD2 aligns across 12 bases. J gave up 5 bases and V 6 bases, and 13 bases lay outside the gene matches. This CDR3 has 17 amino acids. In germline, CDR1 is MNHEY, CDR2 SMNVEV (reference sequence). In DNA, the CDR3 is TGTGCCAGCAGCTTAATCGCTAGCGGGGGGGCCGTCGAGACCCAGTACTTC. Its protein is CASSLIASGGAVETQYF.

This clonotype was seen many times. This rearrangement joins TRBV28 to TRBJ2-7; 12 bases are shared with TRBD1. From germline, CDR1 is MDHEN and CDR2 SYDVKM. This CDR3 region has 16 residues. The CDR3 spells CTTGTGGARGSYEQYF. CDR3 in DNA: TGTACCACTGGGACAGGGGGCGCGAGAGGGTCCTACGAGCAGTACTTC.

The V gene is TRBV4-1, the J gene TRBJ2-5; D possibly matches TRBD1 or TRBD2 (5 bases each). Germline V gene lookup returns CDR1 MGHRA and CDR2 YSYEKL. V was cut by 1 base and J by 4 bases, with 13 bases left in between. The CDR3 extends over 15 amino acids. The CDR3 reads CASSQGGSAIETQYF. The CDR3 nucleotides are TGCGCCAGCAGCCAAGGGGGGTCCGCAATAGAGACCCAGTACTTC.

This clonotype occurred many times. The V gene is TRBV20-1, the J gene TRBJ1-2; no definite D call. CDR3 length equals 13 residues. With 3 bases removed from V and 3 bases from J, the gap between germline ends came to 11 bases. Per the germline V gene, CDR1 is DFQATT and CDR2 is SNEGSKA (reference sequence). CDR3 protein: CSASRGDYYGYTF. CDR3 nucleotide sequence: TGCAGTGCTAGCCGGGGAGACTACTATGGCTACACCTTC.

The V and J genes are TRBV3-1 and TRBJ1-1; D possibly corresponds to TRBD1 (6 bases). Trimming removed 4 bases from V and 6 bases from J, with 18 bases in between. Germline lookup yields CDR1 LGHDT and CDR2 YNNKEL (reference sequence). The CDR3 has 15 amino acids. In DNA form, the CDR3 reads TGTGCCAGCAGCCGGGGGGCCCAAAACAGCGCTGAAGCTTTCTTT. This codes for CASSRGAQNSAEAFF.

There are a few counts of this clonotype. A much larger clone lies a single base off, so this may be a read error. The V and J genes are TRBV28 and TRBJ1-1; TRBD1 agrees at 7 bases. Losses at the gene ends were 8 bases for V and 0 bases for J; bases not matched to a gene: 9. The CDR3 is 15 residues long. Per the germline V gene, CDR1 is MDHEN and CDR2 is SYDVKM. This chain's CDR3 is CASGYRGNLNTEAFF. The CDR3 bases are TGTGCCAGCGGTTACAGGGGAAACTTGAACACTGAAGCTTTCTTT.

This clonotype was seen repeatedly, ten times or more. This rearrangement joins TRBV14 to TRBJ1-2; D possibly corresponds to TRBD1 (5 bases). The CDR3 is 13 amino acids. CDR1 and CDR2 from the germline V gene are SGHDN and FVKESK. Trimming pared 2 bases from V and 8 bases from J, leaving 12 bases between. The CDR3 bases are TGTGCCAGCAGCCAAAGGGACGGAAGAGGCTACACCTTC. Translating it yields CASSQRDGRGYTF.

As concerns this clonotype: Just one base apart from a much larger clone, this may be a read error. CDR3 residues: CSARMVDYGFTF. CDR3 bases: TGCAGTGCTAGAATGGTGGACTATGGCTTCACCTTC. The chain uses TRBV20-1 and TRBJ1-2; D remains ambiguous. The CDR3 totals 12 residues. The germline gives CDR1 DFQATT, CDR2 SNEGSKA (reference sequence).

In its sample, this clonotype was seen many times. The chain recombines TRBV20-1 with TRBJ1-1, with 7 positions matching TRBD1. The CDR3 length is 15 residues. V shed 1 base, J shed 1 base, and the junction held 6 bases outside the gene matches. In germline, CDR1 is DFQATT, CDR2 SNEGSKA (reference sequence). For the CDR3, the DNA is TGCAGTGCTAGAGTACCCCCAGGGGGGAACACTGAAGCTTTCTTT. This sequence encodes CSARVPPGGNTEAFF.

The chain couples TRBV7-7 to TRBJ2-7; D is possibly TRBD1 or TRBD2 (7 bases each). The length of the CDR3 is 21 residues. The germline V gene has CDR1 SSHAT and CDR2 FNYEAQ (reference sequence). V was trimmed by 5 bases and J by 2 bases, leaving 34 bases between them. CDR3 region: CASSPGGGVQGGILPAYEQYF. The CDR3 nucleotides are TGTGCCAGCAGCCCAGGGGGGGGGGTACAGGGAGGAATCCTGCCGGCCTACGAGCAGTACTTC.

This clonotype was observed at least ten times. The chain links TRBV20-1 to TRBJ2-7, with 8 bases lining up with TRBD1. CDR1 is DFQATT, CDR2 SNEGSKA, per germline (reference sequence). This CDR3 region has 14 residues. V lost 5 bases to trimming and J lost 4 bases; unmatched junction nucleotides: 10. The CDR3 region has the DNA TGCAGTGCTCCAACACCGACAGGGGCTTACGAGCAGTACTTC. It translates to CSAPTPTGAYEQYF.

This clonotype has ten or more counts. CDR3 in amino acids: CSVAWRGNQPQHF. The DNA for the CDR3 is TGCAGCGTTGCCTGGAGGGGCAATCAGCCCCAGCATTTT. V and J are TRBV29-1 and TRBJ1-5; no clear D gene. The CDR3 loop spans 13 amino acids. V was cut by 4 bases and J by 2 bases, with 9 bases left in between. Germline values: CDR1 SQVTM, CDR2 ANQGSEA.

This clonotype was counted ten times or more. J is TRBJ2-2 and V is TRBV12-3 or TRBV12-4, with TRBD1 as a possible D gene (5 bases). The CDR3 runs to 14 residues. Trimming left V 6 bases short and J 5 bases short, with 13 bases between. The CDR3 here is CASRPPPGTGELFF. The CDR3 nucleotides are TGTGCCAGCAGGCCCCCTCCAGGGACCGGGGAGCTGTTTTTT.

The sample holds many counts of this clonotype. V and J are TRBV29-1 and TRBJ2-5; 7 bases map to TRBD2. The germline V gene has CDR1 SQVTM and CDR2 ANQGSEA. The V segment lost 7 bases and the J segment 5 bases; nucleotides outside the gene matches: 10. This CDR3 contains 13 residues. The CDR3 here is CSESSGGGETQYF. The CDR3 DNA reads as TGCAGCGAGTCTAGCGGAGGCGGGGAGACCCAGTACTTC.

This clonotype was picked up many times. This chain uses TRBV30 with TRBJ1-1, with TRBD1 matching 7 bases. CDR3 length equals 14 residues. CDR1 is GTSNPN and CDR2 is SVGIG in the germline V gene (reference sequence). V was clipped by 1 base and J by 5 bases; unmatched bases: 7. This chain's CDR3 is CAWSAYRGGTEAFF. CDR3 nucleotide sequence: TGTGCCTGGAGTGCCTACAGGGGAGGAACTGAAGCTTTCTTT.